The 8 T cell receptor beta chains presented below share a single source sample, sequenced in a study of blood T cell repertoires in COVID-19. The data were produced by immunoSEQ multiplex PCR, yet TCRdb's version contains in-frame clones alone and is incomplete. The sample includes about 53,000 clones, roughly 79% seen only once; the top ten take around 14%. Specimen: peripheral blood. The receptors here all came from a human donor in a cohort sampled during active COVID-19.

The rearrangement joins TRBV2 to TRBJ2-7; the D is unclear. The CDR3 runs to 12 residues. Trimming shortened V by 5 bases and J by 0 bases, and 5 bases separated the two germline ends. Germline-derived CDR1 and CDR2 are SNHLY and FYNNEI. The CDR3 DNA sequence: TGTGCCAGCAGTCGGTCCTCCTACGAGCAGTACTTC. As protein: CASSRSSYEQYF.

CDR3 in amino acids: CASSYSQGLRGAGYTF. The CDR3 bases are TGTGCCAGCAGTTACTCTCAGGGGTTGAGGGGCGCGGGCTACACCTTC. The chain employs TRBV6-5 and TRBJ1-2; D perhaps matches TRBD1 (6 bases). CDR1 and CDR2 (germline): MNHEY, SVGAGI. The length of the CDR3 is 16 residues. The V end lost 0 bases, the J end lost 8 bases, and 19 bases lay between the germline ends.

The J gene is TRBJ1-1, the V gene TRBV5-1; no clear D gene. Germline V gives CDR1 SGHRS, CDR2 YFSETQ. The length of the CDR3 is 16 residues. V was shortened by 3 bases and J by 2 bases, with 17 bases between the two germline ends. CDR3 sequence reads: CASSSGLVVRNTEAFF. Written as DNA, the CDR3 is TGCGCCAGCAGCTCCGGACTGGTTGTTCGAAACACTGAAGCTTTCTTT.

This clone was detected a few times. This sequence joins TRBV9 and TRBJ2-7; D is unclear. The CDR3 spans 14 residues. Between the trimmed V and J ends, which lost 0 bases and 0 bases, there was a span of 7 bases. Looked up from germline, CDR1 is SGDLS and CDR2 is YYNGEE. CDR3 sequence: CASSVDHSSYEQYF. The CDR3 coding sequence is TGTGCCAGCAGCGTAGATCACAGCTCCTACGAGCAGTACTTC.

The V gene is TRBV10-3, the J gene TRBJ2-3; 7 bases fit TRBD2. Germline-derived CDR1 and CDR2 are ENHRY and SYGVKD. V lost 3 bases, J lost 2 bases, and 2 bases stayed unmatched. The CDR3 runs to 14 residues. CDR3 DNA sequence: TGTGCCATCAGTGATAGACTAGCCACAGATACGCAGTATTTT. Its protein product is CAISDRLATDTQYF.

The chain is built from TRBV28 and TRBJ2-3, with 7 bases lining up with TRBD2. CDR1 MDHEN and CDR2 SYDVKM come from the germline V gene. V shed 3 bases, J shed 3 bases, and the junction held 6 bases outside the gene matches. This CDR3 comprises 15 residues. CDR3 bases: TGTGCCAGCAGTTTCGTCGGGGAGGGGACAGATACGCAGTATTTT. Amino acids: CASSFVGEGTDTQYF.

The chain recombines TRBV27 with TRBJ2-3; D gene unclear. Trimming took 6 bases from V and 4 from J, leaving 11 bases between them. Per the germline V gene, CDR1 is MNHEY and CDR2 is SMNVEV (reference sequence). There are 13 residues in the CDR3. CDR3: CASSPGSPDTQYF. The DNA for the CDR3 is TGTGCCAGCAGCCCCGGTAGTCCAGATACGCAGTATTTT.

This rearrangement joins TRBV19 to TRBJ2-1, with 10 bases that match TRBD2. This CDR3 region has 15 residues. The germline CDR1 and CDR2 sequences are LNHDA and SQIVND (reference sequence). J lost 7 bases, V lost 6 bases, and 9 bases had no gene match. The CDR3 region is CASRGVGLAANEQFF. CDR3 bases: TGTGCCAGTAGAGGAGTCGGACTAGCGGCGAATGAGCAGTTCTTC.